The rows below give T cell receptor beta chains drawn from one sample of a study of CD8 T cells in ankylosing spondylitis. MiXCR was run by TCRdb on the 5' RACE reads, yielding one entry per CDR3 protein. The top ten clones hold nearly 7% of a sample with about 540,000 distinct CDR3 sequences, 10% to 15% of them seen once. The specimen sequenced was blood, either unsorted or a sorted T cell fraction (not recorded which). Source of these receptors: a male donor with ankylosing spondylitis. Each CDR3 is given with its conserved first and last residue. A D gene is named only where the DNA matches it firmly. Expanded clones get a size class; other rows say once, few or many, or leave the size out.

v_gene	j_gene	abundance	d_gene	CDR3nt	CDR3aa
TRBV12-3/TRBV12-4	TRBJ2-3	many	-	TGTGCCAGCGCATACACAGATACGCAGTATTTT	CASAYTDTQYF
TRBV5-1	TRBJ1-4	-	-	TGCGCCAGCAGCTCTCGGGGTACTGGTGAAAAACTGTTTTTT	CASSSRGTGEKLFF
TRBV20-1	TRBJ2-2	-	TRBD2	TGCAGTGCTCTAGCGGGAGACGGTGGCGGGGAGCTGTTTTTT	CSALAGDGGGELFF
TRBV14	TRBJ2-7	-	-	TGTGCCAGCAGCCAAGATACGGCAGGGGACCCCTACGAGCAGTACTTC	CASSQDTAGDPYEQYF
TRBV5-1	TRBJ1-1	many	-	TGCGCCAGCAGCTTGAAGAACGTGAACACTGAAGCTTTCTTT	CASSLKNVNTEAFF
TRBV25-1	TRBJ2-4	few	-	TGTGCCAGCAGTACCACTGGGACGGGGGCAAACATTCAGTACTTC	CASSTTGTGANIQYF
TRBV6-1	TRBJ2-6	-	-	TGTGCCAGCAGGTTCGGACGGACTGGGGCCAACGTCCTGACTTTC	CASRFGRTGANVLTF
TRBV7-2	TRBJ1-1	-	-	TGTGCCAGCAGCTTAAGGGGGGGTCGGGTAGCTTTCTTT	CASSLRGGRVAFF
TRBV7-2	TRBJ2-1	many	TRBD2	TGTGCCAGCAGCTCGATAGCGGGAGGTTACAATGAGCAGTTCTTC	CASSSIAGGYNEQFF
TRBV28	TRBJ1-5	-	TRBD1	TGTGCCAGCAGTTTATCAGGGGGGTGGCAGCCCCAGCATTTT	CASSLSGGWQPQHF
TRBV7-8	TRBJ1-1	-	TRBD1	TGTGCCAGCAGGGCGAGGGACAGGGTGAACACTGAAGCTTTCTTT	CASRARDRVNTEAFF
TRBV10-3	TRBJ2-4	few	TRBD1	TGTGCCATCAGTGAGTCGTCAGGGGGATCCAAAAACATTCAGTACTTC	CAISESSGGSKNIQYF
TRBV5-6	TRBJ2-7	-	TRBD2	TGTGCCAGCAGCATTCGGACTAGCGGGAGAGTAGGGGAGCAGTACTTC	CASSIRTSGRVGEQYF
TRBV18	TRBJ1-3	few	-	TGTGCCAGCTCCGCCACCGCGGCGGCTGGAAACACCATATATTTT	CASSATAAAGNTIYF
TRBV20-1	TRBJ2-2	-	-	TGCAGTCCCGGGAGAAGGACCAACAATGGTCCCGGGGAGCTGTTTTTT	CSPGRRTNNGPGELFF
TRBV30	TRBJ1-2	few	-	TGTGCGGAGGGGGAGAGTTTCCGGGGCTACACCTTC	CAEGESFRGYTF
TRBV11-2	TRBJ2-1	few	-	TGTGCCAGCAACCTAGCTGCCCAGGGTTACAATGAGCAGTTCTTC	CASNLAAQGYNEQFF
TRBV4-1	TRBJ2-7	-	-	TGCGCCAGCAGCCATCTCCTAAATTCCTACGAGCAGTACTTC	CASSHLLNSYEQYF
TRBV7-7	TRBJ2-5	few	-	TGTGCCAGCACCCTCCGCCCCGGGTTGGGGGAGACCCAGTACTTC	CASTLRPGLGETQYF
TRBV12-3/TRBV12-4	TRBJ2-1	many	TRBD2	TGTGCCAGCATCCCGGGAGGGCCTGGGGATGAGCAGTTCTTC	CASIPGGPGDEQFF
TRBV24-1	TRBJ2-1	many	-	TGTGCCACCAGTGATATTAGAGGTAGCTCCTACAATGAGCAGTTCTTC	CATSDIRGSSYNEQFF
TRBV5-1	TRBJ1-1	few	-	TGCGCCAGCAGTTCAGAACGGGGCGTGGGGACTGAAGCTTTCTTT	CASSSERGVGTEAFF
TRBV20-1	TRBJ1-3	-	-	TGCAGTGCCCGCGGGGCAGGCACAGGAAACACCATATATTTT	CSARGAGTGNTIYF
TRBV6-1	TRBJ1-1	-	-	TGTGCCAGCAGCTCCCGCTTAGTCGGGGGTAACACTGAAGCTTTCTTT	CASSSRLVGGNTEAFF
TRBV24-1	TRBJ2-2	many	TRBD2	TGTGCCACCAGTGAACACGGACTAGCGGGAGCTCGAACCGGGGAGCTGTTTTTT	CATSEHGLAGARTGELFF
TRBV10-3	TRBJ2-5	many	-	TGTGCCATGGGGAACCAAGAGACCCAGTACTTC	CAMGNQETQYF
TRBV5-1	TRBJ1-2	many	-	TGCGCCAGCAGCTTAATACCCGACAGGTCCGACTATGGCTACACCTTC	CASSLIPDRSDYGYTF
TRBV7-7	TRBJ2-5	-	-	TGTGCCAGCAGCTTAGATGGAGGGCCGGAGACGTCCCAGTACTTC	CASSLDGGPETSQYF
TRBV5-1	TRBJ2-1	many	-	TGCGCCAGCAGCTTAAGTACCGAGCAGTTCTTC	CASSLSTEQFF
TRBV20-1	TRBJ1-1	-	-	TGCAGTGCTAGAGTTCCCCGGGTCGATACTGAAGCTTTCTTT	CSARVPRVDTEAFF
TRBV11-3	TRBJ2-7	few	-	TGTGCCAGCAGCTTAGGGCCCTCCGACGAGCAGTACTTC	CASSLGPSDEQYF
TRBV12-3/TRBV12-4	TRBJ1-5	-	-	TGTGCCAGCAGCCCCCAGGGCCTCTATCAGCCCCAGCATTTT	CASSPQGLYQPQHF
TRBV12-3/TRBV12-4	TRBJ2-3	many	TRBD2	TGTGCCAGCAGCCCCGGAACTAGCGGACCCCAAGATACGCAGTATTTT	CASSPGTSGPQDTQYF
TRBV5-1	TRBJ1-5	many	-	TGCGCCAGAAACCCGGGGCAGTCTACTAGCAATCAGCCCCAGCATTTT	CARNPGQSTSNQPQHF
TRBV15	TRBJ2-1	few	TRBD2	TGTGCCACCAGACCCTCCGGGACTAGCGGGAGGAATGAGCAGTTCTTC	CATRPSGTSGRNEQFF
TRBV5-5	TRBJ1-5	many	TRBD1	TGTGCCAGCAGCTTGGCCGACAGGGCTGGCAATCAGCCCCAGCATTTT	CASSLADRAGNQPQHF
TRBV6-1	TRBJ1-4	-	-	TGTGCCAGCCAAGACTGGGGAACTAATGAAAAACTGTTTTTT	CASQDWGTNEKLFF
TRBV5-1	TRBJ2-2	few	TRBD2	TGCGCCAGCAGCGCGGGGGGGCCGGATGCCGGGGAGCTGTTTTTT	CASSAGGPDAGELFF
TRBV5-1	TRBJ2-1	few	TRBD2	TGCGCCAGCAGCTTGGATCCCAGCGGGAGCTACAATGAGCAGTTCTTC	CASSLDPSGSYNEQFF
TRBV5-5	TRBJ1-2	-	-	TGTGCCAGCAGCTCTTCAGGGGAAGGTGGCTACACCTTC	CASSSSGEGGYTF
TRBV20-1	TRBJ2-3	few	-	TGCAGTGCTCAAGTGGTGGGCAGGGTGGGCACAGATACGCAGTATTTT	CSAQVVGRVGTDTQYF
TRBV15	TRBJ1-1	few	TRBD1	TGTGCCACCAGCTCGCTAGACAGGGCCAGGGACACTGAAGCTTTCTTT	CATSSLDRARDTEAFF
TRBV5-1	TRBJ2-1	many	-	TGCGCCAGCAGCCCCTCGGTCAGGGGGGGTCACGAGCAGTTCTTC	CASSPSVRGGHEQFF
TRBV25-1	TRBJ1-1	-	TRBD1	TGTGCCAGCAGTGGGGACAGGCTGAACACTGAAGCTTTCTTT	CASSGDRLNTEAFF
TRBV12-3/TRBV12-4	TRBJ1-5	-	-	TGTGCCAGCAGTTTAGCCGGACAGCCCAATCAGCCCCAGCATTTT	CASSLAGQPNQPQHF
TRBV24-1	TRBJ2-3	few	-	TGTGCCGTTGGTAGCACAGATACGCAGTATTTT	CAVGSTDTQYF
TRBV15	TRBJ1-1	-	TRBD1	TGTGCCACCAGCAGCCCGGGACAGGGCACTGAAGCTTTCTTT	CATSSPGQGTEAFF
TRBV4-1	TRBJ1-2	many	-	TGCGCCAGCAGCCAAGAGGGACAACCCGCCTTC	CASSQEGQPAF
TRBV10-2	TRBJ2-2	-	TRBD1	TGCGCCAGCTACTTGAAAGGGGGCCACGGGGAGCTGTTTTTT	CASYLKGGHGELFF
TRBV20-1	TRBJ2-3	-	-	TGCAGTGCTAGAGCCCCCGGACTGGAGAATACGCAGTATTTT	CSARAPGLENTQYF
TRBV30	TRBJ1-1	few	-	TGTGCCTGGAACAGGGACACTGAAGCTTTCTTT	CAWNRDTEAFF
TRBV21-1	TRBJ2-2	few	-	TGTGCCAGCAGCAAAGCAAAGGGCGGCACCGGGGAGCTGTTTTTT	CASSKAKGGTGELFF